What follows are 21 T cell receptor beta chains derived from one specimen sequenced in a study of T cells after yellow fever vaccination. TCRdb recomputed calls from the 5' RACE reads with MiXCR, one row per CDR3 protein. The sample records about 340,000 distinct CDR3 sequences, approximately 12% being singletons. The sample here was CD4+ T cells sorted from PBMCs, taken 15 days after the yellow fever booster vaccination. The receptors here all came from a man between 18 and 35 years old who received the YFV17D yellow fever vaccine.

This rearrangement joins TRBV11-2 to TRBJ2-5; the match to TRBD2 covers 9 bases. CDR3 length equals 16 residues. Germline values: CDR1 SGHAT, CDR2 FQNNGV. With V trimmed by 5 bases and J by 7 bases, 14 bases remained unmatched. In DNA form, the CDR3 reads TGTGCCAGCAGCCCACAGCTAGCGGGGTCGAGAGGGACCCAGTACTTC. Its protein product is CASSPQLAGSRGTQYF.

This clonotype was counted between two and nine times. V and J are TRBV7-2 and TRBJ2-3; no definite D call. Germline V lookup: CDR1 SGHTA, CDR2 FQGNSA. This CDR3 region has 17 residues. Trimming removed 2 bases at V and 0 bases at J, with 15 bases between. CDR3 DNA: TGTGCCAGCAGCTTACCCCCGCCCCCTGGGAGCACAGATACGCAGTATTTT. Translated, it gives CASSLPPPPGSTDTQYF.

This clonotype was seen many times. The genes are TRBV5-1 and TRBJ2-3; 14 bases are a match to TRBD2. J lost 5 bases, V lost 0 bases, and 8 bases had no gene match. Germline V gene data show CDR1 as SGHRS and CDR2 as YFSETQ. The CDR3 is 18 residues long. The DNA for the CDR3 is TGCGCCAGCAGCTTGGCCCGACTAGCGGGGGGGCAATTAGATACGCAGTATTTT. Its translation: CASSLARLAGGQLDTQYF.

This clonotype was seen repeatedly, ten times or more. J is TRBJ2-3 and V is TRBV18, with TRBD2 matching 12 bases. This CDR3 has 17 amino acids. V trimming: 6 bases; J trimming: 4 bases; junction bases outside the gene matches: 11. Germline V CDR1 and CDR2: KGHSH, LQKENI. The CDR3 region has the DNA TGTGCCAGCTCCCCTGGACTAGCGGGGAGAGGGTCAGATACGCAGTATTTT. Protein sequence: CASSPGLAGRGSDTQYF.

This clonotype has more than one count but fewer than ten. This rearrangement joins TRBV24-1 to TRBJ1-1; D unclear. Trimming removed 11 bases from V and 0 bases from J, with 27 bases in between. This CDR3 region has 18 residues. Germline V lookup: CDR1 KGHDR, CDR2 SFDVKD. CDR3 region: CAILTHCAQLTMNTEAFF. In DNA, the CDR3 is TGTGCCATCCTAACCCACTGCGCCCAGCTAACTATGAACACTGAAGCTTTCTTT.

This clonotype was found a few times. V is TRBV3-1 and J is TRBJ2-7, with D perhaps TRBD1 (6 bases). Deletions cut 2 bases from V and 7 bases from J, with 12 bases between. The CDR3 has 13 residues. CDR1 and CDR2 (germline): LGHDT, YNNKEL (reference sequence). The CDR3 protein is CASSQMGAREQYV. CDR3 bases: TGTGCCAGCAGCCAAATGGGGGCTCGAGAGCAGTACGTC.

Ten or more counts support this clonotype. This chain joins TRBV5-1 and TRBJ2-1, with 12 positions matching TRBD2. The CDR3 extends over 16 amino acids. Germline values: CDR1 SGHRS, CDR2 YFSETQ. The J segment lost 5 bases and the V segment lost 0 bases, leaving 3 bases of the junction unmatched. The CDR3 DNA sequence: TGCGCCAGCAGCTTGGCCCCTAGCGGGGGGGACAATGAGCAGTTCTTC. Protein sequence: CASSLAPSGGDNEQFF.

The chain uses TRBV7-2 and TRBJ1-3; D unclear. CDR1 is SGHTA and CDR2 is FQGNSA in the germline V gene. The germline V and J ends were trimmed by 4 bases and 0 bases, with 7 bases remaining between them. The CDR3 covers 14 residues. The CDR3 bases are TGTGCCAGCAGCTCCGTCAGCTCTGGAAACACCATATATTTT. This encodes CASSSVSSGNTIYF.

In this sample, this clonotype turned up many times. This sequence joins TRBV6-2 or TRBV6-3 and TRBJ1-5; no definite D call. The CDR3 is 13 amino acids. V was pared by 7 bases and J by 0 bases, with 7 bases between. Germline lookup yields CDR1 MNHEY and CDR2 SVGEGT. The CDR3 sequence: CASKTDSNQPQHF. Here the CDR3 DNA reads TGTGCCAGCAAGACCGATAGCAATCAGCCCCAGCATTTT.

The chain has TRBV5-6 and TRBJ1-2; 9 bases fit TRBD1. There are 15 residues in the CDR3. The germline gives CDR1 SGHDT, CDR2 YYEEEE. Losses at the gene ends were 5 bases for V and 2 bases for J; bases not matched to a gene: 7. For the CDR3, the DNA is TGTGCCAGCAGTCAGGACAGGGGTTTAAACTATGGCTACACCTTC. Translated, it gives CASSQDRGLNYGYTF.

The V gene is TRBV27, the J gene TRBJ2-7; 7 bases map to TRBD1. V dropped 9 bases and J dropped 5; count of bases not matched to a gene: 25. The CDR3 runs to 18 residues. Germline V gene data show CDR1 as MNHEY and CDR2 as SMNVEV (reference sequence). The CDR3 sequence is CASSSSGLRQGIYHEQYF. In nucleotides, the CDR3 is TGTGCCAGTAGCTCGTCAGGGCTTAGACAGGGAATTTACCACGAGCAGTACTTC.

This sequence joins TRBV5-6 and TRBJ1-2; 8 nucleotides match TRBD1. Germline CDR1 and CDR2: SGHDT and YYEEEE. The CDR3 length is 18 residues. With 1 base clipped from V and 4 bases from J, the junction kept 15 bases outside the gene matches. CDR3 in amino acids: CASSLPQGASRSTYGYTF. CDR3 DNA: TGTGCCAGCAGCTTGCCCCAGGGGGCGTCGAGAAGTACCTATGGCTACACCTTC.

This clonotype was detected only once. The chain recombines TRBV25-1 with TRBJ1-1, with a possible D match to TRBD1 (5 bases). V lost 8 bases and J lost 3, with 19 bases in between. CDR1 MGHDK and CDR2 SYGVNS come from the germline V gene. The CDR3 sequence is 15 residues long. The CDR3 DNA reads TGTGCCAGCTGTGCTAGCGGGACGGGTGACACTGAAGCTTTCTTT. It translates to CASCASGTGDTEAFF.

The genes are TRBV5-1 and TRBJ1-4; D is uncertain. The germline gives CDR1 SGHRS, CDR2 YFSETQ. Trimming cost V 2 bases and J 8 bases, with 13 bases left between them. The CDR3 runs 14 residues. The CDR3 region is CASSLGRPAEKLFF. CDR3 bases: TGCGCCAGCAGCTTAGGCCGACCGGCCGAAAAACTGTTTTTT. Using reference TRBV5-1 and TRBJ1-4 for the parts outside the CDR3, the full variable domain is KAGVTQTPRYLIKTRGQQVTLSCSPISGHRSVSWYQQTPGQGLQFLFEYFSETQRNKGNFPGRFSGRQFSNSRSEMNVSTLELGDSALYLCASSLGRPAEKLFFGSGTQLSVL.

The chain joins TRBV18 to TRBJ1-4; 10 bases are shared with TRBD1. V lost 6 bases to trimming and J lost 8 bases; unmatched junction nucleotides: 9. CDR3 length: 15 amino acids. Germline V CDR1 and CDR2: KGHSH, LQKENI. CDR3 protein: CASSPGTGDGEKLFF. The CDR3 bases are TGTGCCAGCTCTCCCGGGACAGGGGATGGAGAAAAACTGTTTTTT.

The chain employs TRBV1 and TRBJ2-1; TRBD1 reflects the table's D call only, with no check against the DNA. TRBV1 is flagged as a pseudogene. CDR3 size: 16 residues. The CDR3 protein is CTSSQVVWQGWNEQFF. The CDR3 nucleotides read TGCACCAGCAGCCAAGTCGTTTGGCAGGGGTGGAATGAGCAGTTCTTC.

The chain couples TRBV9 to TRBJ2-3; D gene uncertain. The CDR3 consists of 15 residues. The germline CDR1 and CDR2 sequences are SGDLS and YYNGEE. V was clipped by 0 bases and J by 2 bases, with 10 bases between them. The CDR3 region has the DNA TGTGCCAGCAGCGTAGTCCAGAGCTACACAGATACGCAGTATTTT. This gives the protein CASSVVQSYTDTQYF.

This clonotype appeared a few times. V and J are TRBV7-3 and TRBJ2-1, with unresolved D. CDR1 and CDR2 (germline): SGHTA, FQGTGA. The V gene lost 1 base and the J gene lost 8 bases, with 9 bases spanning the gap. This CDR3 has 13 residues. In DNA, the CDR3 is TGTGCCAGCAGCTTAAGTGAGAGCCATGAGCAGTTCTTC. Residues: CASSLSESHEQFF.

In this sample, this clonotype turned up a few times. An end of the junction differs from the germline gene, which may be a read error. This chain connects TRBV7-7 to TRBJ2-3, with D perhaps matching TRBD1 (6 bases). Per the germline V gene, CDR1 is SSHAT and CDR2 is FNYEAQ (reference sequence). The CDR3 has 16 residues. This CDR3 is CASSLGGNRYTDTQYF. CDR3 DNA sequence: TGTGCTAGCAGCTTAGGGGGAAACAGATACACAGATACGCAGTATTTT.

V gene TRBV2 combines with J gene TRBJ1-5, with a possible D match to TRBD1 (5 bases). The CDR3 loop spans 14 amino acids. Germline V CDR1 and CDR2: SNHLY, FYNNEI. V lost 7 bases, J lost 5 bases, and 15 bases lay in between. The CDR3 DNA sequence: TGTGCCAGCACCTGGGGGTCAAGGGATCAGCCCCAGCATTTT. Translation: CASTWGSRDQPQHF.

This clonotype was found a few times. The chain couples TRBV20-1 to TRBJ2-5; 8 positions match TRBD2. V lost 5 bases, J lost 7 bases, and 12 bases stayed unmatched. Germline V gene sequence: CDR1 DFQATT, CDR2 SNEGSKA (reference sequence). This CDR3 contains 14 residues. The CDR3 nucleotides are TGCAGTGCTCCGACTAGCGTGCCCGATGGGACCCAGTACTTC. Amino acids: CSAPTSVPDGTQYF.